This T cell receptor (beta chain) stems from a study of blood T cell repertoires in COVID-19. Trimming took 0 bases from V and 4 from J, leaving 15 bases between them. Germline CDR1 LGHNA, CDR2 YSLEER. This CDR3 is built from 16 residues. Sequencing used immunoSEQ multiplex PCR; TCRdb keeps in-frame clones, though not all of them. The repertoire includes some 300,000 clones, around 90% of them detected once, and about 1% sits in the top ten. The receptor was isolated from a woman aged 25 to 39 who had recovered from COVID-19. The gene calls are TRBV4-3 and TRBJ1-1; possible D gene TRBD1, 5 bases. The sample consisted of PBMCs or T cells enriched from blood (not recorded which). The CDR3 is CASSQEWGGVATEAFF. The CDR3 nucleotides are TGCGCCAGCAGCCAAGAGTGGGGGGGGGTAGCCACTGAAGCTTTCTTT.